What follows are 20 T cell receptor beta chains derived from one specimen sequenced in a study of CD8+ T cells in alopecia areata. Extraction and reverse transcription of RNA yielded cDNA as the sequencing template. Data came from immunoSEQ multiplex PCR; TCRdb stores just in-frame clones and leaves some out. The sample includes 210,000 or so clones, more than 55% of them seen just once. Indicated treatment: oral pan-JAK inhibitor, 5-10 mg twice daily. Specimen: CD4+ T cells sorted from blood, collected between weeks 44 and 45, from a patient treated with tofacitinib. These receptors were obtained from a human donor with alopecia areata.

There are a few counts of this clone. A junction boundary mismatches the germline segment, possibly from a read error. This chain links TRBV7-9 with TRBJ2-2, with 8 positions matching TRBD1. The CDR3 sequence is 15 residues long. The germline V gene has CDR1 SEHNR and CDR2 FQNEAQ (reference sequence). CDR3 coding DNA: TGTGCCAGCAGGTTAGGGACAGGAAACACCGGGGAGCTGTTTTTT. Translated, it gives CASRLGTGNTGELFF.

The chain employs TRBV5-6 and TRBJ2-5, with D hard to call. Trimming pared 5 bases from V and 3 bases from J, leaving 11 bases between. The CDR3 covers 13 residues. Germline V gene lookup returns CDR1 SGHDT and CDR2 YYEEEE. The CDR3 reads CASSGSDEETQYF. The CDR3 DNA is TGTGCCAGCAGTGGAAGCGACGAAGAGACCCAGTACTTC.

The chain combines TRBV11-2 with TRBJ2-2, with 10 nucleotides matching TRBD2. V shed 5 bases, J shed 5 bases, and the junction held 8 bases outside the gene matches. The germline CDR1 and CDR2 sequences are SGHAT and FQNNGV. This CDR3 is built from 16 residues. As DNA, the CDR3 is TGTGCCAGCAGCCCAAGAGCGGGGGGGCGGACCGGGGAGCTGTTTTTT. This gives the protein CASSPRAGGRTGELFF.

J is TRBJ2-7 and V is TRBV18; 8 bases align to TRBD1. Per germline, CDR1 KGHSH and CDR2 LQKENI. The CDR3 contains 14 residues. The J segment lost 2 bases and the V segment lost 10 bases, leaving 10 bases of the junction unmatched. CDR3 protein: CATAEGTGAYEQYF. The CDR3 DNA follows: TGTGCCACCGCGGAAGGGACAGGCGCCTACGAGCAGTACTTC.

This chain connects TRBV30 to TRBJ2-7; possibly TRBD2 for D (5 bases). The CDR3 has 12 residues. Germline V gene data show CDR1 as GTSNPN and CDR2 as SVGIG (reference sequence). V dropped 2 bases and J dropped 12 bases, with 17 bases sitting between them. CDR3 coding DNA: TGTGCCTGGAGTCTCGGGAACGTCAGGCCGTACTTC. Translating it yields CAWSLGNVRPYF.

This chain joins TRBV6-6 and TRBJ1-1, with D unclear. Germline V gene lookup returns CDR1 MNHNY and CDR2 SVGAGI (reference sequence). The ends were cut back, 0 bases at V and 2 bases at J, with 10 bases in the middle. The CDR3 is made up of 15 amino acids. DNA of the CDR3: TGTGCCAGCAGTTACTCGAGGCAGACTAACACTGAAGCTTTCTTT. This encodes CASSYSRQTNTEAFF.

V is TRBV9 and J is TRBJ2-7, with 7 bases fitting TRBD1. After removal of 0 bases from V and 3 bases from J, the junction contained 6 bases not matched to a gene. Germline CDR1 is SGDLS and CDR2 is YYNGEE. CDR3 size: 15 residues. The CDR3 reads CASSVEGTAGYEQYF. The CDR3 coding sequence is TGTGCCAGCAGCGTAGAAGGGACAGCCGGCTACGAGCAGTACTTC.

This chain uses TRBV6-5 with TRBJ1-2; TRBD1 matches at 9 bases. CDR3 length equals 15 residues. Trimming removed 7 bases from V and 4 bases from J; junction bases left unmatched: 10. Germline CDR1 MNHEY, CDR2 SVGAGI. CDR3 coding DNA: TGTGCCAGCACCAGCGGACAGGGGAGAGTCTATGGCTACACCTTC. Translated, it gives CASTSGQGRVYGYTF.

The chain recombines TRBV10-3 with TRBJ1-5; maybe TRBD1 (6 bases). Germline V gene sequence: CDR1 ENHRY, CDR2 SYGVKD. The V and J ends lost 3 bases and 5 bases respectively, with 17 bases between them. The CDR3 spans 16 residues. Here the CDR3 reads CAISDPSTGFYQPQHF. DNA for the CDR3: TGTGCCATCAGTGATCCGTCGACAGGTTTTTATCAGCCCCAGCATTTT.

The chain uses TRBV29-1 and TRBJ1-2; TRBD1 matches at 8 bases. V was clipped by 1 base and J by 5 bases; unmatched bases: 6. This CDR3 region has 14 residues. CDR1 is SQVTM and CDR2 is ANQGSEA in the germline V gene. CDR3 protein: CSVEGTGGDYGYTF. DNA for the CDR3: TGCAGCGTTGAAGGAACAGGGGGAGATTATGGCTACACCTTC.

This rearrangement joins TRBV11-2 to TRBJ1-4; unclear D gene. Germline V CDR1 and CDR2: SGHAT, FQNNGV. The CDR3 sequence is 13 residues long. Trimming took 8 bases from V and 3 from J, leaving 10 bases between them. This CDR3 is CASSWNANEKLFF. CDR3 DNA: TGTGCCAGCTCCTGGAATGCTAATGAAAAACTGTTTTTT.

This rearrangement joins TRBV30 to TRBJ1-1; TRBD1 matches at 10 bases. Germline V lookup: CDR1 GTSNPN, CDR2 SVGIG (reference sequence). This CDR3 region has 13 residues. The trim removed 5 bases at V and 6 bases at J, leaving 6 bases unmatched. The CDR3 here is CAWYGQGESEAFF. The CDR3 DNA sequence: TGTGCCTGGTACGGACAGGGGGAATCTGAAGCTTTCTTT.

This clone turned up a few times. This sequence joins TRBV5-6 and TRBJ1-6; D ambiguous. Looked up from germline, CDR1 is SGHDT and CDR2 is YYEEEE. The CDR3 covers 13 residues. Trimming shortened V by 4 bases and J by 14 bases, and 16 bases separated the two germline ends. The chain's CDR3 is CASSQPQGMALHF. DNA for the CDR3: TGTGCCAGCAGCCAGCCGCAAGGGATGGCCCTCCACTTT.

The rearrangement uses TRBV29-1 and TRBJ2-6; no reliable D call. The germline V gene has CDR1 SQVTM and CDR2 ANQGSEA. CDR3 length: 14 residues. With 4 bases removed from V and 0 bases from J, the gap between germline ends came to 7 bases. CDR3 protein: CSVALSSGANVLTF. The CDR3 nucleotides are TGCAGCGTTGCTCTAAGCTCTGGGGCCAACGTCCTGACTTTC. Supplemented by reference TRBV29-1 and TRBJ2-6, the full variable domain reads SAVISQKPSRDICQRGTSLTIQCQVDSQVTMMFWYRQQPGQSLTLIATANQGSEATYESGFVIDKFPISRPNLTFSTLTVSNMSPEDSSIYLCSVALSSGANVLTFGAGSRLTVL.

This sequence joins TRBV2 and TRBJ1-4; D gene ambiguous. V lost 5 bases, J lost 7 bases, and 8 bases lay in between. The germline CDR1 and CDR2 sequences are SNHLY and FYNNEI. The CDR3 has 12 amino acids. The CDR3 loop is CASSNTGEKLFF. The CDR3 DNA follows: TGTGCCAGCAGTAACACTGGTGAAAAACTGTTTTTT.

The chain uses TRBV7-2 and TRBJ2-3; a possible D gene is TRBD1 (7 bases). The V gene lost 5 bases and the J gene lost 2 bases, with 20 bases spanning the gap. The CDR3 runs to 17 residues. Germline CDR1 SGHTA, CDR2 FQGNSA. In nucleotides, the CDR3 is TGTGCCAGCAGCATTAGTGCACCCAGGGGGGACACAGATACGCAGTATTTT. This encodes CASSISAPRGDTDTQYF.

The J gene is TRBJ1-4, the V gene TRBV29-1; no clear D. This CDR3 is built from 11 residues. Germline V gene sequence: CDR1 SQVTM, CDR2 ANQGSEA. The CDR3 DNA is TGCAGTGCTGAGATTAATGAAAAACTGTTTTTT. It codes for CSAEINEKLFF.

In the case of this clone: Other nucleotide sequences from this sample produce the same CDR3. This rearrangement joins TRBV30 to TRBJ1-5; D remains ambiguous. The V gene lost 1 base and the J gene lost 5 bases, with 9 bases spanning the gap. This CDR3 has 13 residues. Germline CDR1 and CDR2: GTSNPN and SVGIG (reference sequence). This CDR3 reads CAWSEGMDQPQHF. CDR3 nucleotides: TGTGCCTGGAGTGAGGGAATGGATCAGCCCCAGCATTTT.

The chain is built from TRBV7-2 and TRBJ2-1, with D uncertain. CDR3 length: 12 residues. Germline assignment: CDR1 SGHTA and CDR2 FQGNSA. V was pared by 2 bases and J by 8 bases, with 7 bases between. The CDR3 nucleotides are TGTGCCAGCAGCTTATTGTCGGATGAGCAGTTCTTC. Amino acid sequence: CASSLLSDEQFF. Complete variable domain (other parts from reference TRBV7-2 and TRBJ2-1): GAGVSQSPSNKVTEKGKDVELRCDPISGHTALYWYRQSLGQGLEFLIYFQGNSAPDKSGLPSDRFSAERTGGSVSTLTIQRTQQEDSAVYLCASSLLSDEQFFGPGTRLTVL.

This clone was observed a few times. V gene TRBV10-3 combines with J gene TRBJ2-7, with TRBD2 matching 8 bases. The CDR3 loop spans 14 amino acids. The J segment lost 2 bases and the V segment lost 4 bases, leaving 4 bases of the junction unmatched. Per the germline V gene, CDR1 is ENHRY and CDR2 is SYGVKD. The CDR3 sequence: CAISADGGAYEQYF. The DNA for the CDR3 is TGTGCCATCAGTGCAGACGGGGGGGCCTACGAGCAGTACTTC.